The subject of this entry is one TCR beta chain. TCRdb processed the 5' RACE reads anew with MiXCR; each CDR3 protein has one entry. The data contain under 50,000 distinct CDR3 sequences, 25% to 35% of them singletons. Trimming left V 3 bases short and J 1 base short, with 12 bases between. The CDR3 is made up of 16 amino acids. These data are taken from a study of T-cell memory formation after mild COVID-19. The sample was PBMCs or a T cell subset sorted from them (not recorded which). The sequence was collected from a man aged 18 to 29 who had mild COVID-19 (a few samples of this study predate the infection). Cell type and time point are not known. The chain carries TRBV12-3 or TRBV12-4 and TRBJ2-2; D gene ambiguous. CDR3 in DNA: TGTGCCAGCAGTTTTTCGGAGCTAGAGAACACCGGGGAGCTGTTTTTT. Protein: CASSFSELENTGELFF.